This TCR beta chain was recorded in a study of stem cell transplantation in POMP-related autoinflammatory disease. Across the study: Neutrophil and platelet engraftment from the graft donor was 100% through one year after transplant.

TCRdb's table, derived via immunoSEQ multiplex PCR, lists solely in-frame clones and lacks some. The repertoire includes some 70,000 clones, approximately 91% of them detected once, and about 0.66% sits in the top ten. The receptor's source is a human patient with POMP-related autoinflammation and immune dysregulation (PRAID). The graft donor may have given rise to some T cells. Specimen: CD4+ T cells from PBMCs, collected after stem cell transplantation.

The CDR3 here is CASSPTVADTIYF. DNA of the CDR3: TGTGCCAGCAGCCCTACCGTGGCGGACACCATATATTTT. The rearrangement uses TRBV11-2 and TRBJ1-3, with D unclear. The V gene's germline CDR1 is SGHAT and CDR2 FQNNGV. Trimming stripped 5 bases from V and 8 bases from J, with 13 bases between. The CDR3 loop spans 13 amino acids.